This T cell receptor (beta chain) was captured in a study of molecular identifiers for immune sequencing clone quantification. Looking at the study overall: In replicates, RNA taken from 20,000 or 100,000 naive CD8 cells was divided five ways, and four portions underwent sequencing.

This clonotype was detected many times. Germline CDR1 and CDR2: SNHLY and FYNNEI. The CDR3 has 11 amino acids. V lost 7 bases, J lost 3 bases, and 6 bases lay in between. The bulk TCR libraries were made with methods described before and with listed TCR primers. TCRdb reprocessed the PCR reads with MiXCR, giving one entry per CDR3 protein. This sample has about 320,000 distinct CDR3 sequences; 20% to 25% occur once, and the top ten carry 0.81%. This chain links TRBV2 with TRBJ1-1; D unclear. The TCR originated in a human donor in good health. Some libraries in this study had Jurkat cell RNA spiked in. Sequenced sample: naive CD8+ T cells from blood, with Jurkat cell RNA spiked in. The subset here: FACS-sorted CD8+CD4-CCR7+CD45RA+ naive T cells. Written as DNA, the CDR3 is TGTGCCAGCATCACCTACACTGAAGCTTTCTTT. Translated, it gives CASITYTEAFF.